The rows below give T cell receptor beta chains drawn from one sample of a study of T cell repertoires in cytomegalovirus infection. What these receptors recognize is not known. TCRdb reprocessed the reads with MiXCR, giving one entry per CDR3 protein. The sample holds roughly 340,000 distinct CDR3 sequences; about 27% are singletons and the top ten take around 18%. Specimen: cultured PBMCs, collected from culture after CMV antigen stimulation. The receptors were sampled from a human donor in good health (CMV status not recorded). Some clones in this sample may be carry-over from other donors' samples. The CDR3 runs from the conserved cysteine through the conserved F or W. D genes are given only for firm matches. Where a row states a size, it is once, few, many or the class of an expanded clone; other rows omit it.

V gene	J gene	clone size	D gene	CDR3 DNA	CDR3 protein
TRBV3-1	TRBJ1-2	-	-	TGTGCCAGCAGCCAAGATACACTCCTCATTACGGGCTACACCTTC	CASSQDTLLITGYTF
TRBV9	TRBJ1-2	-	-	TGTGCCAGCAGCGTAGCCGCCGATCGCCCGGGACACCGATCGAACTATGGCTACACCTTC	CASSVAADRPGHRSNYGYTF
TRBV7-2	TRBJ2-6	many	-	TGTGCCAGCAGCTCCGGACCGGACTCTGGGGCCAACGTCCTGACTTTC	CASSSGPDSGANVLTF
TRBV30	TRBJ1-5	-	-	TGTGCCTGGGCAGGACAGCCGAATCAGCCCCAGCATTTT	CAWAGQPNQPQHF
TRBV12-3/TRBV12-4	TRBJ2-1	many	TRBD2	TGTGCCAGCAGCTCTCGGAACCGACTAGCGGGGGGGCGCTCCTACAATGAGCAGTTCTTC	CASSSRNRLAGGRSYNEQFF
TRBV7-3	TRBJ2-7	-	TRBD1	TGTGCCAGCAGCTCGGGACAGTCTCCGGAGGAGCAGTACTTC	CASSSGQSPEEQYF
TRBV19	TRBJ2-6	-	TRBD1	TGTGCCAGTAGTAGGGACAGGTCCTTACCTAACGTCCTGACTTTC	CASSRDRSLPNVLTF
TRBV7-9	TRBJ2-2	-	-	TGTGCCAGCAGCCCTGGCCCAGGGACCATCGGGGAGCTGTTTTTT	CASSPGPGTIGELFF
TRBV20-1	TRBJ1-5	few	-	TGCAGTGCTAGTGGGGTTAGCAATCAGCCCCAGCATTTT	CSASGVSNQPQHF
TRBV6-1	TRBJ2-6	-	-	TGTGCCAGCAGAACTACGTCTGGGGCCAACGTCCTGACTTTC	CASRTTSGANVLTF
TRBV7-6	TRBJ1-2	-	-	TGTGCCAGCAGCTTCTCGGACGACCATGGCTACACCTTC	CASSFSDDHGYTF
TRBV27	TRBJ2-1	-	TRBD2	TGTGCCAGCAGTAGCGGGGTCGCATACAATGAGCAGTTCTTC	CASSSGVAYNEQFF
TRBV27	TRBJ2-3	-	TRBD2	TGTGCCAGCAGTTTCGGACTAGCGGGGGGCCGGGGTGAAGATACGCAGTATTTT	CASSFGLAGGRGEDTQYF
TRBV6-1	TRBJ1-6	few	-	TGTGCCAGCGGAAGGGCTGATAATTCACCCCTCCACTTT	CASGRADNSPLHF
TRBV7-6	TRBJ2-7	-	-	TGTGCCAGCAACCCAGGAGGCGGTACCTACGAGCAGTACTTC	CASNPGGGTYEQYF
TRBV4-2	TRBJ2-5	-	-	TGTGCCAGCAGCCTAGGAGAAGGGGGAGAGACCCAGTACTTC	CASSLGEGGETQYF
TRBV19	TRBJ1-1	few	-	TGTGCCAGTAGCCAGGGATTTACTGAAGCTTTCTTT	CASSQGFTEAFF
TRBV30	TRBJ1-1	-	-	TGTGCCTGGAGTGTGGGGGGCTACGGGGCTGAAGCTTTCTTT	CAWSVGGYGAEAFF
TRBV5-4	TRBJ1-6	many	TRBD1	TGTGCCAGCAGCTTTCGTCTTAGGACAGGGGTAAACTCACCCCTCCACTTT	CASSFRLRTGVNSPLHF
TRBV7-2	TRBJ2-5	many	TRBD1	TGTGCCAGCAGCTTAGCTGGGACAGGGGGCATGGAGACCCAGTACTTC	CASSLAGTGGMETQYF
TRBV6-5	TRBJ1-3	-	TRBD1	TGTGCCAGCAGCCCTCTCGTCCTTGGGACAGGCGGAAACACCATATATTTT	CASSPLVLGTGGNTIYF
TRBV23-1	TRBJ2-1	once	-	TGCGCCAGCAGTCGGACGGACAGTCGCCACTACAATGAGCAGTTCTTC	CASSRTDSRHYNEQFF
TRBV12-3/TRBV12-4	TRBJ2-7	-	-	TGTGCCAGCAGTCCGGGGAGCACGGTCTACGAGCAGTACTTC	CASSPGSTVYEQYF
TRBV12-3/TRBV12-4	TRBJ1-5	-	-	TGTGCCAGCAGTTTCTTGGCCGCTAATCAGCCCCAGCATTTT	CASSFLAANQPQHF
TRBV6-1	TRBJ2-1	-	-	TGTGCCAGCAGCCGCCTTGCCAGGGGCGAGCAGTTCTTC	CASSRLARGEQFF
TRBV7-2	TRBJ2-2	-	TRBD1	TGTGCCAGCAGCTTAGGCCCCCTACAGGGGGCGGGGACCGGGGAGCTGTTTTTT	CASSLGPLQGAGTGELFF
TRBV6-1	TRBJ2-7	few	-	TGTGCCAGCAGACTGCACAGGGAGCAGTACTTC	CASRLHREQYF
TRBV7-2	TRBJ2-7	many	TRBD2	TGTGCCAGCAGCTTATACGCTAGCGGGAGAAGTTACGAGCAGTACTTC	CASSLYASGRSYEQYF
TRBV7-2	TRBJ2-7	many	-	TGTGCCAGCAGCTTCCGGGACTCGGACTACGAGCAGTACTTC	CASSFRDSDYEQYF
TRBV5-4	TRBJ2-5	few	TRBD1	TGTGCCAGCAGCTCCCCGGGACAGCTTTCCGAGACCCAGTACTTC	CASSSPGQLSETQYF
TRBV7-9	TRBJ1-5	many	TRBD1	TGTGCCAGCAGCCAAGACAGGGGTCAGCCCCAGCATTTT	CASSQDRGQPQHF
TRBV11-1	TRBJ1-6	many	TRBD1	TGTGCCAGCAGCTCACCGGGACAGAGCTCCTATAATTCACCCCTCCACTTT	CASSSPGQSSYNSPLHF
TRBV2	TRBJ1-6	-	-	TGTGCCAGCAGGTCAAGGGTCGGAGCTTCACCCCTCCACTTT	CASRSRVGASPLHF
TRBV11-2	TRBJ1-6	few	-	TGTGCCAGCAGCGGCCTAGGAAATAATTCACCCCTCCACTTT	CASSGLGNNSPLHF
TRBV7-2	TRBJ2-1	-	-	TGTGCCAGCAGCTTATCTCAAGCTCATGAGCAGTTCTTC	CASSLSQAHEQFF
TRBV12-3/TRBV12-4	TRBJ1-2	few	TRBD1	TGTGCCAGCAGTAGGGACAGGGGGCAGGACTATGGCTACACCTTC	CASSRDRGQDYGYTF
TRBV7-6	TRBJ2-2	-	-	TGTGCTAGCAGCCTGAGCAGACCGAACACCGGGGAGCTGTTTTTT	CASSLSRPNTGELFF
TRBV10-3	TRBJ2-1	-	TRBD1	TGTGCCATCAGCCGGGACAGGGGGTACAATGAGCAGTTCTTC	CAISRDRGYNEQFF
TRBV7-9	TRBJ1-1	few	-	TGTGCCAGCAGCTTAAGGATGGGAGGGCTAACTGAAGCTTTCTTT	CASSLRMGGLTEAFF
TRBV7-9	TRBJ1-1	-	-	TGTGCCAGCAGCTTAAGAGGAATCGGCGATGAAGCTTTCTTT	CASSLRGIGDEAFF
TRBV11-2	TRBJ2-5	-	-	TGTGCCAGCAGCTTAGTCGAGGGCTACAGGACTTCGCAGACCCAGTACTTC	CASSLVEGYRTSQTQYF
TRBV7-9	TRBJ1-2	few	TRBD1	TGTGCCAGCAGGGGACAGGGGGCGGTTTGGTATGGCTACACCTTC	CASRGQGAVWYGYTF
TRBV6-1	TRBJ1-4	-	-	TGTGCCAGCAACCCGGGGGGGGGTAATGAAAAACTGTTTTTT	CASNPGGGNEKLFF
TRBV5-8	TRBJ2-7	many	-	TGTGCCAGCAGCTTGGACAGAAGCTACGAGCAGTACTTC	CASSLDRSYEQYF
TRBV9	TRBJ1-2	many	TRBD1	TGTGCCAGCAACAGGGACAGTAGCTATGGCTACACCTTC	CASNRDSSYGYTF
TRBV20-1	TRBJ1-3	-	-	TGCAGTGCTAGCTCAGCCTCTGGAAACACCATATATTTT	CSASSASGNTIYF
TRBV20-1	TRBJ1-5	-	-	TGCAGTGCTAGAGGGGGCTGGCAGCCCCAGCATTTT	CSARGGWQPQHF
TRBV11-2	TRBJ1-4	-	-	TGTGCCAGCAGCAAGACCGGGACAATAAATGAAAAACTGTTTTTT	CASSKTGTINEKLFF
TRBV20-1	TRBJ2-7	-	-	TGCAGTGCTAGAGATTGGGGGGTCCCTTCCTACGAGCAGTACTTC	CSARDWGVPSYEQYF
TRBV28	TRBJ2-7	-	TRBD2	TGTGCCAGCAGTTTCCCCCTAGCGGGAGACTCCTACGAGCAGTACTTC	CASSFPLAGDSYEQYF
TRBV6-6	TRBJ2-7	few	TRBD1	TGTGCCAGCGCCCAGGGGGCGAGGGAGCAGTACTTC	CASAQGAREQYF
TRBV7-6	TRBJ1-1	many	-	TGTGCCAGCAGCTTAGCCCGGGCGATGAACACTGAAGCTTTCTTT	CASSLARAMNTEAFF
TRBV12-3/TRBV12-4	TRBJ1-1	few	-	TGTGCCAGCAATCCGGCTGGAACTGAAGCTTTCTTT	CASNPAGTEAFF
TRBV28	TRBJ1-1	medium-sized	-	TGTGCCAGCAGTTTACCGGGCACTGAAGCTTTCTTT	CASSLPGTEAFF
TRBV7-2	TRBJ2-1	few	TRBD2	TGTGCCAGCAGCTCGACTAGCGGGATAACGGGGGAGCAGTTCTTC	CASSSTSGITGEQFF
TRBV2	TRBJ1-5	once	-	TGTGCCAGCAGTGGAGAACAGGGAGTCAATCAGCCCCAGCATTTT	CASSGEQGVNQPQHF
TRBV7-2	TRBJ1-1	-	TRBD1	TGTGCCAGCAGCTTGAGGTCAGGGGGCATGGCCACTGAAGCTTTCTTT	CASSLRSGGMATEAFF